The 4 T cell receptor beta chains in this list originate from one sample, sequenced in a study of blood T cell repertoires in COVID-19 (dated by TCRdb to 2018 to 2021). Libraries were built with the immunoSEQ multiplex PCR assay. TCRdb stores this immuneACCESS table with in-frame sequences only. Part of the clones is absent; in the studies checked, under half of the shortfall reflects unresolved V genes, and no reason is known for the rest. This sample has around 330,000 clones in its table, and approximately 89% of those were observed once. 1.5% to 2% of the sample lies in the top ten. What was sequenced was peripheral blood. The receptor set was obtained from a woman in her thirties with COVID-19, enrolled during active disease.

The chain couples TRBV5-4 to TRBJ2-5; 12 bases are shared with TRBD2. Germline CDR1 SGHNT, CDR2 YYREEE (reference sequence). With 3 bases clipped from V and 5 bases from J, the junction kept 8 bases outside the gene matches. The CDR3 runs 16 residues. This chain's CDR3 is CASSSSGGAGPETQYF. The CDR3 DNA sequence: TGTGCCAGCAGCTCTAGCGGGGGGGCCGGGCCGGAGACCCAGTACTTC.

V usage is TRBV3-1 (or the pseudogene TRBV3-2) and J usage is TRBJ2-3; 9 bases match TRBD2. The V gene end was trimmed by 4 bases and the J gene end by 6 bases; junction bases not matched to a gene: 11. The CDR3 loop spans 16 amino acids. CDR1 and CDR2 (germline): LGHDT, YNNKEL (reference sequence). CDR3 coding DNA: TGTGCCAGCAGCCCTTTTGGCGGGGGGGCAGAGGATACGCAGTATTTT. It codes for CASSPFGGGAEDTQYF.

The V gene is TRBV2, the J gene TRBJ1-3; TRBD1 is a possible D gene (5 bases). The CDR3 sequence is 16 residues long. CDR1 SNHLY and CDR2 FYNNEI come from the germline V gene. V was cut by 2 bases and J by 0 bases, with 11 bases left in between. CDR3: CASSEFWGTSGNTIYF. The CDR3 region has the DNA TGTGCCAGCAGTGAATTTTGGGGCACCTCTGGAAACACCATATATTTT.

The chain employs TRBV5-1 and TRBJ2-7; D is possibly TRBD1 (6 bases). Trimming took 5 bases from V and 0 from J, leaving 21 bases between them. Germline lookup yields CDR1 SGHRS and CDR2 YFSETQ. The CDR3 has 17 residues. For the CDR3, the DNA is TGCGCCAGCAGGGAGAGGCTGGGACACCTTGTCTCCTACGAGCAGTACTTC. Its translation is CASRERLGHLVSYEQYF.